A selection of T cell receptor beta chains follows, all from one sample in a study of T-cell memory formation after mild COVID-19. TCRdb ran MiXCR on the 5' RACE reads and lists one entry per CDR3 protein. In the table there are 450,000 or so distinct CDR3 sequences, about 20% of which are singletons. The specimen sequenced was PBMCs or a T cell subset sorted from them (not recorded which). These receptors all come from an adult woman who had mild COVID-19 (a few samples of this study predate the infection). Cell type and time point are not known. The CDR3 runs from the conserved cysteine through the conserved F or W. D genes are given only for firm matches. Only part of the rows carry a size: once, few, many, or a class if the clone is expanded.

V,length,D,J,size,CDR3,DNA
TRBV3-1,15,NA,TRBJ1-2,NA,CATSKEAAWSHRYTF,TGTGCCACCAGCAAAGAGGCCGCCTGGAGCCATCGCTACACCTTC
TRBV5-1,15,TRBD1,TRBJ2-1,few,CASSSGQGAYNEQFF,TGCGCCAGCAGCTCCGGACAGGGGGCCTACAATGAGCAGTTCTTC
TRBV27,16,NA,TRBJ2-7,many,CASSLYGARSSYEQYF,TGTGCCAGCAGTTTATATGGGGCGCGAAGCTCCTACGAGCAGTACTTC
TRBV24-1,14,NA,TRBJ2-7,NA,CATSDSGNSYEQYF,TGTGCCACCAGTGACTCCGGTAACTCCTACGAGCAGTACTTC
TRBV18,15,NA,TRBJ1-3,NA,CASSPLGGAGNTIYF,TGTGCCAGCTCACCCCTAGGAGGGGCTGGAAACACCATATATTTT
TRBV7-2,14,TRBD1,TRBJ2-1,once,CASSLRTGANEQFF,TGTGCCAGCAGCTTACGGACAGGAGCAAATGAGCAGTTCTTC
TRBV20-1,14,NA,TRBJ2-7,NA,CSARSRSHSYEQYF,TGCAGTGCTAGGAGCAGGAGCCACTCCTACGAGCAGTACTTC
TRBV4-2,19,TRBD2,TRBJ2-7,NA,CASSQGSGPLAGRAYEQYF,TGTGCCAGCAGCCAAGGGTCGGGTCCGCTAGCGGGGAGAGCCTACGAGCAGTACTTC
TRBV20-1,13,NA,TRBJ1-2,NA,CSARGTAPGGYTF,TGCAGTGCTAGAGGGACAGCCCCGGGAGGCTACACCTTC
TRBV29-1,14,NA,TRBJ2-7,few,CSVATGSWMEEQYF,TGCAGCGTTGCTACAGGTTCTTGGATGGAGGAGCAGTACTTC
TRBV2,14,TRBD2,TRBJ2-1,once,CASSSGGHYNEQFF,TGTGCCAGCAGTAGCGGGGGGCACTACAATGAGCAGTTCTTC
TRBV2,12,NA,TRBJ1-2,NA,CASSGDRSDYTF,TGTGCCAGCAGTGGCGACAGATCAGACTACACCTTC
TRBV20-1,15,NA,TRBJ1-3,many,CSARADSFSGNTIYF,TGCAGTGCTAGAGCGGACAGTTTCTCTGGAAACACCATATATTTT